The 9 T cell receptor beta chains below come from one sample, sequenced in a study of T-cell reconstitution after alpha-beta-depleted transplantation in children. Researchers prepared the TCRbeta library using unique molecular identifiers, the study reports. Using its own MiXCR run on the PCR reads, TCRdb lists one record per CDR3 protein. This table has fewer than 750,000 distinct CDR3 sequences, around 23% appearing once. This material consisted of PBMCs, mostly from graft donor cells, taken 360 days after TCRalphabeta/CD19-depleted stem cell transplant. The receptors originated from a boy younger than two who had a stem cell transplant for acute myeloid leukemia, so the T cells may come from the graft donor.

CDR3 region: CASSHGTSGVYNEQFF. CDR3 DNA: TGTGCCAGCAGCCACGGGACTAGCGGGGTCTACAATGAGCAGTTCTTC. This sequence joins TRBV7-2 and TRBJ2-1, with 13 bases fitting TRBD2. The CDR3 runs 16 residues. V shed 5 bases and J 3 bases; nucleotides not matched to a gene: 4. The germline CDR1 and CDR2 sequences are SGHTA and FQGNSA. Filled out from reference TRBV7-2 and TRBJ2-1, the complete variable domain reads GAGVSQSPSNKVTEKGKDVELRCDPISGHTALYWYRQSLGQGLEFLIYFQGNSAPDKSGLPSDRFSAERTGGSVSTLTIQRTQQEDSAVYLCASSHGTSGVYNEQFFGPGTRLTVL.

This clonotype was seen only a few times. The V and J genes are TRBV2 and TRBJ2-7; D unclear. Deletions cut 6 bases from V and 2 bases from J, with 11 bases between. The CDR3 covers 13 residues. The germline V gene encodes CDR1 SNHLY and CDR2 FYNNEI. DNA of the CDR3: TGTGCCAGCAGGGCCGGGCCAACCTACGAGCAGTACGTC. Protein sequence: CASRAGPTYEQYV.

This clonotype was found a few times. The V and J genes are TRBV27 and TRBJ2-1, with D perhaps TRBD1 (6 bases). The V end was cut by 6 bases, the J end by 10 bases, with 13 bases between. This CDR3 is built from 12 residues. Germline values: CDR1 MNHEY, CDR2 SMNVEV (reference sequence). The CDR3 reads CASSDRWGEQFF. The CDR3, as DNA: TGTGCCAGCAGCGACAGGTGGGGCGAGCAGTTCTTC.

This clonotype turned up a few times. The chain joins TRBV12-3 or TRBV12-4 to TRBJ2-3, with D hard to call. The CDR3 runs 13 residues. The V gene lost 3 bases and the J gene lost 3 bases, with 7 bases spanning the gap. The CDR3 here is CASSLAETDTQYF. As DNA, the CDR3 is TGTGCCAGCAGTTTGGCCGAGACAGATACGCAGTATTTT.

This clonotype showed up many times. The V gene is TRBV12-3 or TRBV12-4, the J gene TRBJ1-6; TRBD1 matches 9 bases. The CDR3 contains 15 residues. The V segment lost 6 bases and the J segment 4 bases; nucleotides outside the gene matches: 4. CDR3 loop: CASRAGTGYNSPLHF. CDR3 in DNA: TGTGCCAGCAGAGCCGGGACAGGGTATAATTCACCCCTCCACTTT.

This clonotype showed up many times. This chain's CDR3 is CASSPRDIYNEQFF. The CDR3 DNA sequence: TGTGCCAGCAGTCCCAGGGACATTTACAATGAGCAGTTCTTC. The chain links TRBV28 to TRBJ2-1; weak D call: TRBD1 (6 bases). Germline loops: CDR1 MDHEN, CDR2 SYDVKM. Between the trimmed V and J ends, which lost 5 bases and 4 bases, there was a span of 12 bases. The CDR3 length is 14 residues.

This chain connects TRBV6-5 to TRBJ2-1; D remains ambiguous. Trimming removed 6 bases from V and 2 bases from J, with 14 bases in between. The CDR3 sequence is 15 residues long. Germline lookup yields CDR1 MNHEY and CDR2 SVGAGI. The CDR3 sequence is CASSPDWSAYNEQFF. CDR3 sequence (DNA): TGTGCCAGCAGCCCCGACTGGAGCGCCTACAATGAGCAGTTCTTC.

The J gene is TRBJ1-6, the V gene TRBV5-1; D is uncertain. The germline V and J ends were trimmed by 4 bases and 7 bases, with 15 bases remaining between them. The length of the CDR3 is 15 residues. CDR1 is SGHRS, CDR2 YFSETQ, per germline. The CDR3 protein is CASSVQDAGNSPLHF. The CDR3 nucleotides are TGCGCCAGCAGCGTTCAGGATGCGGGGAATTCACCCCTCCACTTT.

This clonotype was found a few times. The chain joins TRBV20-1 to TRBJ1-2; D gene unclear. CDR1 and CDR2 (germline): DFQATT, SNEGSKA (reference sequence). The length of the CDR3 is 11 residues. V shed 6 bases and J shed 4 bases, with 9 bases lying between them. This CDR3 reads CSALHGYGYTF. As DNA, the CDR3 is TGCAGTGCCTTACACGGCTATGGCTACACCTTC.